This T cell receptor beta chain stems from a study of regulatory T cells in long-lasting Graves disease. On this clonotype itself: Its specificity is unknown.

General study findings and limits: New patients shared some 980 public clonotypes, and persistent patients shared more, with about 2,500. Tissue studied was limited to peripheral blood, excluding thyroid tissue.

As for time point: persistent/refractory GD, antithyroid drugs over 5 years with positive TRAb. PBMC-extracted RNA yielded the TCR library. Libraries of TCR beta came from iRepertoire HTBI primers plus Arm-PCR of CDR3 regions. TCRdb re-derived calls from the multiplex PCR reads in MiXCR, one entry per CDR3 protein. The repertoire has hundreds of thousands of distinct CDR3 sequences, approximately 22% of them found once; the top ten carry roughly 13%. The origin of this receptor is a female donor with Graves disease. The sequencing here drew on peripheral blood mononuclear cells (PBMCs), taken when the disease was refractory, from a patient treated with antithyroid drugs.

The CDR3 bases are TGTGCCAGCAGTGAAGCGGGGAATGAGCAGTTCTTC. Protein product: CASSEAGNEQFF. The rearrangement links TRBV2 to TRBJ2-1; D is ambiguous. The germline V and J ends were trimmed by 0 bases and 7 bases, with 4 bases remaining between them. Per germline, CDR1 SNHLY and CDR2 FYNNEI. The CDR3 length is 12 residues.